What follows are 26 T cell receptor beta chains derived from one specimen sequenced in a study of blood T cell repertoires in COVID-19. Assay: immunoSEQ multiplex PCR; the TCRdb copy retains only in-frame clones and omits some. The sample lists under 200,000 clones, over 75% seen once, with 6% to 7.5% in the top ten. Sequencing used PBMCs or T cells enriched from blood (not recorded which). These receptor sequences come from a woman aged 45 to 65 who had recovered from COVID-19.

This chain links TRBV5-1 with TRBJ2-5; 7 bases are shared with TRBD1. The CDR3 has 16 residues. CDR1 is SGHRS, CDR2 YFSETQ, per germline. The trim removed 3 bases at V and 2 bases at J, leaving 10 bases unmatched. The CDR3 region is CASSSQGVGAQETQYF. In DNA form, the CDR3 reads TGCGCCAGCAGCTCGCAGGGGGTTGGCGCGCAAGAGACCCAGTACTTC.

The rearrangement uses TRBV7-2 and TRBJ2-7, with 11 bases fitting TRBD2. Trimming at V came to 5 bases and at J to 5 bases, leaving 20 bases not matched to a gene. The V gene's germline CDR1 is SGHTA and CDR2 FQGNSA. CDR3 length: 19 residues. The CDR3 region is CASSTSVLAGVAPGDEQYF. The DNA for the CDR3 is TGTGCCAGCAGCACCTCCGTACTAGCGGGAGTAGCCCCCGGCGACGAGCAGTACTTC.

The chain couples TRBV14 to TRBJ2-7; D might be TRBD2 (6 bases). This CDR3 has 14 residues. Germline-derived CDR1 and CDR2 are SGHDN and FVKESK. Trimming left V 5 bases short and J 3 bases short, with 14 bases between. Here the CDR3 DNA reads TGTGCCAGCAGCTCTCCGACTAGACGCTACGAGCAGTACTTC. It codes for CASSSPTRRYEQYF. Drawing the rest from reference TRBV14 and TRBJ2-7, the complete variable domain is EAGVTQFPSHSVIEKGQTVTLRCDPISGHDNLYWYRRVMGKEIKFLLHFVKESKQDESGMPNNRFLAERTGGTYSTLKVQPAELEDSGVYFCASSSPTRRYEQYFGPGTRLTVT.

For the CDR3, the DNA is TGTGCCAGCAGCTTATCAGGGTACTACGAGCAGTACTTC. Encoded protein: CASSLSGYYEQYF. The chain couples TRBV7-2 to TRBJ2-7; tentatively, D is TRBD1 (5 bases). The CDR3 runs 13 residues. The germline gives CDR1 SGHTA, CDR2 FQGNSA. The V and J ends lost 2 bases and 3 bases respectively, with 8 bases between them.

This clone has more than one count but fewer than ten. J is TRBJ2-5 and V is TRBV24-1; 8 bases fit TRBD1. Germline V gives CDR1 KGHDR, CDR2 SFDVKD. The CDR3 has 15 amino acids. J gave up 5 bases and V 4 bases, and 8 bases lay outside the gene matches. In nucleotides, the CDR3 is TGTGCCACCAGTGACTCCCTGAGGGACAGGGAGACCCAGTACTTC. Its translation: CATSDSLRDRETQYF.

In its sample, this clone was seen a few times. The rearrangement links TRBV6-5 to TRBJ1-1; unclear D gene. Germline CDR1 reads MNHEY; CDR2 reads SVGAGI. Trimming cost V 7 bases and J 4 bases, with 13 bases left between them. The CDR3 is 13 residues long. The CDR3 protein is CASNPGGSTEAFF. DNA of the CDR3: TGTGCCAGCAACCCCGGCGGGAGCACTGAAGCTTTCTTT.

The chain combines TRBV3-1 (or the pseudogene TRBV3-2) with TRBJ2-5, with 14 bases identical to TRBD2. CDR1 is LGHDT and CDR2 is YNNKEL in the germline V gene (reference sequence). This CDR3 is built from 16 residues. With 4 bases clipped from V and 5 bases from J, the junction kept 6 bases outside the gene matches. This CDR3 reads CASSRRTSGRRETQYF. The CDR3 DNA reads as TGTGCCAGCAGCCGGCGGACTAGCGGGAGGAGGGAGACCCAGTACTTC.

The chain is built from TRBV24-1 and TRBJ2-5, with TRBD1 identical over 9 bases. The CDR3 totals 14 residues. The V gene's germline CDR1 is KGHDR and CDR2 SFDVKD. Trimming took 4 bases from V and 4 from J; bases not matched to a gene: 3. The CDR3: CATSDRDRAETQYF. CDR3 sequence (DNA): TGTGCCACCAGTGACCGGGACAGGGCAGAGACCCAGTACTTC.

The rearrangement joins TRBV5-1 to TRBJ2-6, with TRBD1 identical over 9 bases. The junction had 9 bases not matched to a gene; V was cut back by 1 base and J by 1 base. The CDR3 length is 19 residues. Germline CDR1 reads SGHRS; CDR2 reads YFSETQ. The CDR3: CASSLLAGQGSSGANVLTF. The CDR3 coding sequence is TGCGCCAGCAGCTTGCTTGCGGGACAGGGAAGTTCTGGGGCCAACGTCCTGACTTTC.

The gene calls are TRBV11-3 and TRBJ1-1; 8 positions match TRBD1. This CDR3 is 14 amino acids long. V dropped 10 bases and J dropped 0; count of bases not matched to a gene: 7. In germline, CDR1 is SGHNT, CDR2 YENEEA. Here the CDR3 DNA reads TGTGCCACTGGGGGACAGGCTCTGAACACTGAAGCTTTCTTT. Encoded protein: CATGGQALNTEAFF.

The count of this clone is one. The chain recombines TRBV5-6 with TRBJ1-2; 7 positions match TRBD1. V shed 0 bases and J 2 bases; nucleotides not matched to a gene: 1. The germline V gene has CDR1 SGHDT and CDR2 YYEEEE. The CDR3 has 14 residues. The CDR3 sequence: CASSLGTGNYGYTF. The CDR3 nucleotides read TGTGCCAGCAGCTTGGGGACAGGAAACTATGGCTACACCTTC.

The chain uses TRBV6-6 and TRBJ1-1; D is uncertain. Germline V gives CDR1 MNHNY, CDR2 SVGAGI (reference sequence). V lost 6 bases, J lost 1 base, and 15 bases lay in between. The CDR3 has 15 residues. CDR3 bases: TGTGCCAGCAGCCATCATTCGGGAGGGAACACTGAAGCTTTCTTT. Translated, it gives CASSHHSGGNTEAFF.

The V gene is TRBV7-2, the J gene TRBJ1-4, with D possibly being TRBD1 (5 bases). This CDR3 is built from 15 residues. Trimming removed 5 bases at V and 7 bases at J, with 17 bases between. In germline, CDR1 is SGHTA, CDR2 FQGNSA. Here the CDR3 reads CASSPGGGRGEKLFF. Here the CDR3 DNA reads TGTGCCAGCAGCCCCGGCGGGGGACGGGGTGAAAAACTGTTTTTT.

Here the CDR3 reads CASSPSAGYEQYF. Here the CDR3 DNA reads TGTGCCAGCAGCCCCTCCGCGGGGTACGAGCAGTACTTC. This chain links TRBV7-2 with TRBJ2-7; TRBD2 is a possible D gene (6 bases). Germline V gives CDR1 SGHTA, CDR2 FQGNSA. The CDR3 contains 13 residues. Between the trimmed V and J ends, which lost 5 bases and 4 bases, there was a span of 12 bases.

This sequence joins TRBV7-9 and TRBJ1-1; possibly TRBD1 for D (5 bases). The CDR3 has 14 residues. Germline CDR1 SEHNR, CDR2 FQNEAQ (reference sequence). Trimming cost V 5 bases and J 5 bases, with 15 bases left between them. The CDR3 nucleotides read TGTGCCAGCAGCGCCCCGGGCGGGGGGACTGAAGCTTTCTTT. Protein product: CASSAPGGGTEAFF.

As DNA, the CDR3 is TGTGCCAGCAGCGTCCAACAGGTCCGCGGGACCCAGTACTTC. Its translation: CASSVQQVRGTQYF. J is TRBJ2-5 and V is TRBV9; maybe TRBD1 (5 bases). Germline lookup yields CDR1 SGDLS and CDR2 YYNGEE. The CDR3 totals 14 residues. Trimming removed 2 bases from V and 7 bases from J, with 15 bases in between.

As regards this clone: Other DNA sequences in the same sample also yield this CDR3. V usage is TRBV7-9 and J usage is TRBJ1-5; unclear D gene. This CDR3 is 12 amino acids long. The V gene's germline CDR1 is SEHNR and CDR2 FQNEAQ (reference sequence). Between the trimmed V and J ends, which lost 3 bases and 4 bases, there was a span of 4 bases. The DNA for the CDR3 is TGTGCCAGCAGCTTCGGTAATCAGCCCCAGCATTTT. Amino acid sequence: CASSFGNQPQHF.

V is TRBV19 and J is TRBJ1-4, with 9 bases lining up with TRBD1. The CDR3 loop spans 15 amino acids. V trimming: 5 bases; J trimming: 6 bases; junction bases outside the gene matches: 7. In germline, CDR1 is LNHDA, CDR2 SQIVND (reference sequence). The CDR3 is CASSPPGQGYEKLFF. The CDR3 DNA sequence: TGTGCCAGTAGTCCACCGGGACAGGGATATGAAAAACTGTTTTTT.

This clone turned up a few times. Other DNA sequences from this sample encode an identical CDR3 as well. The rearrangement joins TRBV28 to TRBJ1-4, with D possibly being TRBD1 (5 bases). Germline V CDR1 and CDR2: MDHEN, SYDVKM. The ends were cut back, 2 bases at V and 0 bases at J, with 7 bases in the middle. This CDR3 has 15 residues. The CDR3 region is CASSLGGATNEKLFF. CDR3 in DNA: TGTGCCAGCAGTTTAGGGGGGGCAACTAATGAAAAACTGTTTTTT.

CDR3 nucleotide sequence: TGTGCCAGCAGCACGGGACTGACAGGGCAAGATACGCAGTATTTT. Translating it yields CASSTGLTGQDTQYF. The chain carries TRBV7-2 and TRBJ2-3; D is possibly TRBD1 (7 bases). The CDR3 sequence is 15 residues long. Trimming cost V 5 bases and J 5 bases, with 17 bases left between them. In germline, CDR1 is SGHTA, CDR2 FQGNSA.

A single count supports this clone. The CDR3 DNA follows: TGTGCCAGTAGTCCCCTGTCGGGGGGCACGGGTAATCAGCCCCAGCATTTT. This gives the protein CASSPLSGGTGNQPQHF. The chain combines TRBV19 with TRBJ1-5; maybe TRBD1 (6 bases). Trimming removed 5 bases at V and 4 bases at J, with 21 bases between. The CDR3 is 17 amino acids. Germline loops: CDR1 LNHDA, CDR2 SQIVND (reference sequence).

This clone was detected only a few times. This chain joins TRBV7-9 and TRBJ1-5, with 8 bases aligning to TRBD1. Germline CDR1 SEHNR, CDR2 FQNEAQ (reference sequence). The CDR3 is 15 amino acids. J was trimmed by 5 bases and V by 4 bases; bases with no gene match: 7. CDR3 residues: CASSSDRGGDQPQHF. CDR3 nucleotides: TGTGCCAGCAGCTCCGACAGGGGAGGAGATCAGCCCCAGCATTTT.

V and J are TRBV18 and TRBJ2-3; 8 nucleotides line up with TRBD2. Germline loops: CDR1 KGHSH, CDR2 LQKENI. V was pared by 6 bases and J by 5 bases, with 7 bases of the junction left unmatched. This CDR3 has 14 amino acids. The CDR3 bases are TGTGCCAGCTCGCCGAGCGGGAGTGGAGATACGCAGTATTTT. It is translated as CASSPSGSGDTQYF.

The table lists this clone with a count of one. The J gene is TRBJ2-3, the V gene TRBV5-1; possible D gene TRBD2, 6 bases. The CDR3 extends over 13 amino acids. Trimming removed 5 bases at V and 0 bases at J, with 7 bases between. The germline V gene has CDR1 SGHRS and CDR2 YFSETQ. The CDR3 protein is CASRGGSTDTQYF. CDR3 nucleotides: TGCGCCAGCAGAGGAGGGAGCACAGATACGCAGTATTTT.

The rearrangement uses TRBV27 and TRBJ1-6; perhaps TRBD1 as D (6 bases). Germline CDR1 MNHEY, CDR2 SMNVEV (reference sequence). The CDR3 length is 15 residues. The V end lost 2 bases, the J end lost 7 bases, and 12 bases lay between the germline ends. The CDR3 here is CASSLARGANSPLHF. The CDR3 DNA reads as TGTGCCAGCAGTTTAGCCAGGGGTGCCAATTCACCCCTCCACTTT.

The V call is TRBV11-2, the J call TRBJ2-5; 9 bases agree with TRBD2. Germline loops: CDR1 SGHAT, CDR2 FQNNGV. CDR3 length: 14 residues. Trimming at V came to 3 bases and at J to 5 bases, leaving 4 bases not matched to a gene. Written as DNA, the CDR3 is TGTGCCAGCAGCTTTAGCGGGAGCGGGGAGACCCAGTACTTC. Residues: CASSFSGSGETQYF. Supplemented by reference TRBV11-2 and TRBJ2-5, the full variable domain reads EAGVAQSPRYKIIEKRQSVAFWCNPISGHATLYWYQQILGQGPKLLIQFQNNGVVDDSQLPKDRFSAERLKGVDSTLKIQPAKLEDSAVYLCASSFSGSGETQYFGPGTRLLVL.